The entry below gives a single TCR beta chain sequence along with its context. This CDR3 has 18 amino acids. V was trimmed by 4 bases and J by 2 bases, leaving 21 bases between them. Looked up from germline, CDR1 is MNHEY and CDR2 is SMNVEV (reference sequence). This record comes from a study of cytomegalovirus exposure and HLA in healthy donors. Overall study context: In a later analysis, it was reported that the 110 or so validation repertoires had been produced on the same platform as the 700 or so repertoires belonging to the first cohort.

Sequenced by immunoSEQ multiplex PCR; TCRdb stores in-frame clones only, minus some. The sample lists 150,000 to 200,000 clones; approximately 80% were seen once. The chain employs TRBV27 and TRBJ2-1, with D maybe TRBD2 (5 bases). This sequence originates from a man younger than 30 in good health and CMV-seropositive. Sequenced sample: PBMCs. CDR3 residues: CASSSLFDYRRPYNEQFF. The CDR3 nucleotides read TGTGCCAGCAGTTCCCTCTTCGACTACCGCCGTCCCTACAATGAGCAGTTCTTC.